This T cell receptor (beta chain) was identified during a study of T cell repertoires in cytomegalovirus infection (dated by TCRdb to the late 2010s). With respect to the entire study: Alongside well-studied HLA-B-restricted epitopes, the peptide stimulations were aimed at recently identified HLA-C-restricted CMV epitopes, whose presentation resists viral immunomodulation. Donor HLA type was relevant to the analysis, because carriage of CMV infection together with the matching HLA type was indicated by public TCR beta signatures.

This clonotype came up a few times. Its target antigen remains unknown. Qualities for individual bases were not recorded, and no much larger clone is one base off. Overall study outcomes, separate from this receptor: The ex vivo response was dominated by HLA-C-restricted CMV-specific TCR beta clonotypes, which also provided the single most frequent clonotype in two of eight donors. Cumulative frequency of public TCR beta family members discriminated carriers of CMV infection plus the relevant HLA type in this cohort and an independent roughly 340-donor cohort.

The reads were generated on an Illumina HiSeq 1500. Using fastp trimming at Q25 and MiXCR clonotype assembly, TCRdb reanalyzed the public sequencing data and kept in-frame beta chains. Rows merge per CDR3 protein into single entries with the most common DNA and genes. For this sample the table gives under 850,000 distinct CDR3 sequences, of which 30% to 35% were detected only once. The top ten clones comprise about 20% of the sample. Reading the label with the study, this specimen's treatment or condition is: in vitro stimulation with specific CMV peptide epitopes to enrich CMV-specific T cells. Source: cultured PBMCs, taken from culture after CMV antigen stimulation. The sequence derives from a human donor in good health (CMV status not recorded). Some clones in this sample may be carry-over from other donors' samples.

The nucleotide sequence is given as TGTGCCAGCAGCTTTGAAGTGGGGACTGAAGCTTTCTTT. Its product reads: CASSFEVGTEAFF. The chain was built from TRBV7-8 and TRBJ1-1, with the D gene call left open. Trimming at the junction amounts to 3 bases on V and 5 bases on J, and the germline ends lie 10 bases apart. CDR3 length: 13 amino acids, cysteine to phenylalanine. Only the CDR3 portion is preserved as DNA: 39 bases, with reading frame beginning at the first base. According to the germline V gene, CDR1 reads SGHVS and CDR2 reads FQNEAQ.